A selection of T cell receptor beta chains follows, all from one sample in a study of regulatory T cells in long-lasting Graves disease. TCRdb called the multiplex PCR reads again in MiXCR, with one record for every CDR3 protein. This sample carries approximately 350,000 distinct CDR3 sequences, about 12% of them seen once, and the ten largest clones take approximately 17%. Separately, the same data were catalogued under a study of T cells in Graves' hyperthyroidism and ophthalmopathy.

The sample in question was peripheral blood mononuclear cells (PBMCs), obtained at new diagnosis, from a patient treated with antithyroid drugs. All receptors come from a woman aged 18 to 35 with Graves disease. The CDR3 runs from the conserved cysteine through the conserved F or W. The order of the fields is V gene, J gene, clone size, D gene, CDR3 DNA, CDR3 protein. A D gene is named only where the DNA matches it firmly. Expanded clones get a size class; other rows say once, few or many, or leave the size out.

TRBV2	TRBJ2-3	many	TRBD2	TGTGCCAGCAAAGCCGGGACTAGCGGGAGAGGTGGCACAGATACGCAGTATTTT	CASKAGTSGRGGTDTQYF
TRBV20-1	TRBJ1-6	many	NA	TGCAGTGCTAGAGGCAATAGAGGCTCCTATAATTCACCCCTCCACTTT	CSARGNRGSYNSPLHF
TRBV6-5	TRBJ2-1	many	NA	TGTGCCAGCAGTTACTCTGTAAGGGAGCAGTTCTTC	CASSYSVREQFF
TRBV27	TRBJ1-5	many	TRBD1	TGTGCCACCAGGGGGACCTATAGCAATCAGCCCCAGCATTTT	CATRGTYSNQPQHF
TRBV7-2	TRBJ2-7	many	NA	TGTGCCAGCAGCCTATCCCCGGCCTCCTACGAGCAGTACTTC	CASSLSPASYEQYF
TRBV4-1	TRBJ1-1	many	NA	TGCGCCAGCAGCCTGCTAGGACGGGCGAACACTGAAGCTTTCTTT	CASSLLGRANTEAFF
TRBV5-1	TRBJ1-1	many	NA	TGCGCCAGCAGCTTCGTACAGGGCAGGGTTTCGACTGAAGCTTTCTTT	CASSFVQGRVSTEAFF
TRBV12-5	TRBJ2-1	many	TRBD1	TGTGCTAGTGGTTTGGTCGTCTGGGGACAGGGGACCTACAATGAGCAGTTCTTC	CASGLVVWGQGTYNEQFF
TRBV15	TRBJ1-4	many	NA	TGTGCCACCTCACAAGGAGGGGCAACTAATGAAAAACTGTTTTTT	CATSQGGATNEKLFF
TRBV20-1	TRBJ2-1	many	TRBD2	TGCAGTGCTGTCTTCAGCGGGGGGGCCGTCGCCTACAATGAGCAGTTCTTC	CSAVFSGGAVAYNEQFF
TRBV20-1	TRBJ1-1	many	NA	TGCAGGGCGGGGCTTAACACTGAAGCTTTCTTT	CRAGLNTEAFF
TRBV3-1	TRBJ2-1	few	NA	TGTGCCAGCAGCCATGAGGGTCTCGATGAGCAGTTCTTC	CASSHEGLDEQFF
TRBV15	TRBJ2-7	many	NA	TGTGCCACCGCGGACTTATTCAGGAGGAGCTCCTACGAGCAGTACTTC	CATADLFRRSSYEQYF
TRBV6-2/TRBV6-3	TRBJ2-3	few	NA	TGTGCCAGCAGTTACTCGACCGCGGGGGCTTCATTAAACACAGATACGCAGTATTTT	CASSYSTAGASLNTDTQYF
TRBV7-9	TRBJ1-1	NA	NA	TGTGCCAGCAGCTTAGCGCGCTCCAACACTGATGCTTTCTTT	CASSLARSNTDAFF
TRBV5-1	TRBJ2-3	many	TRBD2	TGCGCCAGCAGCTCCGACCTAGCGGGAGGCACAGATACGCAGTATTTT	CASSSDLAGGTDTQYF
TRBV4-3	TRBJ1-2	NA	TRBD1	TGCGCCAGCAGCCAAAGACAGGGTTGGGACTATGGCTACACCTTC	CASSQRQGWDYGYTF
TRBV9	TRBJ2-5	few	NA	TGTGCCAGCAGCGGGACTACTAGACAAGAGACCCAGTACTTC	CASSGTTRQETQYF
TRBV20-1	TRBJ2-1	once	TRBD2	TGCAGTGCCAGAACAGGTCTAGCGGGGTCTTACAATGAGCAGTTCTTC	CSARTGLAGSYNEQFF
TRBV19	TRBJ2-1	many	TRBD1	TGTGCCAGTGGGACAGTCAGCTCCTACAATGAGCAGTTCTTC	CASGTVSSYNEQFF
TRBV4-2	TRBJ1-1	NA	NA	TGTGCCAGCAGCCAAGAGGCCTTTAAGGAAGCTTTCTTT	CASSQEAFKEAFF
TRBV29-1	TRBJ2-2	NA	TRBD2	TGCAGCGTCCGTGTACTCCCGGGGGGGGGAATCACCGGGGAGCTGTTTTTT	CSVRVLPGGGITGELFF
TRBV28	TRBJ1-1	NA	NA	TGTGCCAGTACCGAAGCTCCTACCATGAACACTGAAGCTTTCTTT	CASTEAPTMNTEAFF
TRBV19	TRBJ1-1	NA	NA	TGTGCCAGTAGTCCCACACAGGCGTACTTGGAAGCTTTCTTT	CASSPTQAYLEAFF
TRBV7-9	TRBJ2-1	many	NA	TGTGCCAGCAGACGAGGGGCAGACTACAATGAGCAGTTCTTC	CASRRGADYNEQFF
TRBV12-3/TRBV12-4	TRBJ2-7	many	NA	TGTGCCAGCAGTTTCGGGGCGGGAGAGCAGTACTTC	CASSFGAGEQYF
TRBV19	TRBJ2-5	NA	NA	TGTGCCAGCAGTCCCGGGACCCCCGGGAGGACCCAGTACTTC	CASSPGTPGRTQYF
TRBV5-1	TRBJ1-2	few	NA	TGCGCCAGCAGCTTTATCGGGGGGCGAAACTATGGCTACACCTTC	CASSFIGGRNYGYTF
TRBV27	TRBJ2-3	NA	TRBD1	TGTGCCAGCAGTTCACAGGGGGCTGTAGATACGCAGTATTTT	CASSSQGAVDTQYF
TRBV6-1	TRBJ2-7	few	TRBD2	TGTGCCAGCACCCCGACTAGCGGGGGATACGAGCAGTACTTC	CASTPTSGGYEQYF
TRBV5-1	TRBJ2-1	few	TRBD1	TGCGCCAGCAGCTTACAGGGGGCGCTGAATGAGCAGTTCTTC	CASSLQGALNEQFF
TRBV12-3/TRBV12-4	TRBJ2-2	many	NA	TGTGCCAGCAGTTTAAGAGGGCACGGGGAGCTGTTTTTT	CASSLRGHGELFF
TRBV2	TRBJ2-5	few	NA	TGTGCCAGCAGTGAAGCGCTTCAGAGTCAAGAGACCCAGTACTTC	CASSEALQSQETQYF
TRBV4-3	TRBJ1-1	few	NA	TGCGCCAGCAGCCAAGATATTGGGTACACTGAAGCTTTCTTT	CASSQDIGYTEAFF
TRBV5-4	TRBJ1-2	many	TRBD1	TGTGCCAGCAGCTTGGTTCGGACAGGGGCCAACTATGGCTACACCTTC	CASSLVRTGANYGYTF
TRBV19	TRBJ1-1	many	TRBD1	TGTGCCAGTACTTGGGGACAGACGAACACTGAAGCTTTCTTT	CASTWGQTNTEAFF
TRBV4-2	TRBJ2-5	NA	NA	TGTGCCAGCAGCCAAGTGGGCCGGGACGTCCAAGAGACCCAGTACTTC	CASSQVGRDVQETQYF
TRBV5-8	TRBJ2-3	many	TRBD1	TGTGCCAGCAGTCCCGGGACAGTCACAGATACGCAGTATTTT	CASSPGTVTDTQYF
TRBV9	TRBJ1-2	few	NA	TGTGCCAGCACAGACTCCCTGTCGACCCACTACAATGGCTACACCTTC	CASTDSLSTHYNGYTF
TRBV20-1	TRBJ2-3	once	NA	TGCAGTGCTAGAGTCCCTTTGGAGCCCGGTACGCAGTATTTT	CSARVPLEPGTQYF
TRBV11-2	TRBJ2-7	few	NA	TGTGCCAGCAGCTTAACCCTTAGCGGCGAGCAGTACTTC	CASSLTLSGEQYF
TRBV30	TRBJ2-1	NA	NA	TGTGCCTGGAGTGTCGGCAATGAGCAGTTCTTC	CAWSVGNEQFF
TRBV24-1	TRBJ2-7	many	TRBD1	TGTGCCACCACGATGCACAGGGGGCGCACGGGGTCAATCTCCTACGAGCAGTACTTC	CATTMHRGRTGSISYEQYF
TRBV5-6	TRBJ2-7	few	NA	TGTGCCAGCAGCCCGCTACAGGGTGCCAGAGATTACGAGCAGTACTTC	CASSPLQGARDYEQYF
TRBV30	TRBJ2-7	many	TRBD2	TGTGCCTGGAGTGTTATAGCGGGAGGGCCTTATGAGCAGTACTTC	CAWSVIAGGPYEQYF